Listed below are T cell receptor beta chains from one sample, sequenced in a study of T-cell reconstitution after alpha-beta-depleted transplantation in children. TCRdb reprocessed the PCR reads via MiXCR and lists one record per CDR3 protein. The sample yields over 300,000 distinct CDR3 sequences, about a tenth seen once. Sequenced material: PBMCs from the stem cell graft donor, taken from the stem cell graft. These TCRs come from a human donor who donated a stem cell graft to a child with acute lymphoblastic leukemia. Both conserved end residues are part of each CDR3. D genes are given only for firm matches. The size entry is marked missing in some rows and otherwise reads once, few, many or a size class.

D gene	V gene	clone size	J gene	CDR3 protein	CDR3 DNA
TRBD1	TRBV5-6	few	TRBJ1-5	CASSSDRGYGNQPQHF	TGTGCCAGCAGCTCCGACAGGGGGTATGGCAATCAGCCCCAGCATTTT
TRBD1	TRBV29-1	.	TRBJ2-1	CSVRKGQDSSYNEQFF	TGCAGCGTTCGGAAAGGACAGGATAGCTCCTACAATGAGCAGTTCTTC
TRBD2	TRBV6-5	.	TRBJ2-1	CASSYSPQTSGYNEQFF	TGTGCCAGCAGTTACTCCCCTCAGACTAGCGGGTACAATGAGCAGTTCTTC
TRBD1	TRBV18	many	TRBJ2-1	CASSTDRGNEQFF	TGTGCCAGCTCCACGGACAGGGGGAATGAGCAGTTCTTC
.	TRBV12-3/TRBV12-4	.	TRBJ2-4	CASSFSGNIQYF	TGTGCCAGCAGTTTTTCGGGAAACATTCAGTACTTC
.	TRBV20-1	many	TRBJ2-7	CSASSDTYEQYF	TGCAGTGCTAGTAGCGATACCTACGAGCAGTACTTC
.	TRBV4-1	.	TRBJ1-5	CASSQDRDWERAESQHF	TGCGCCAGCAGCCAAGATCGCGATTGGGAAAGAGCGGAGTCCCAGCATTTT
.	TRBV5-1	many	TRBJ2-1	CASSLPSWGGSYNEQFF	TGCGCCAGCAGCTTGCCCTCTTGGGGTGGGTCCTACAATGAGCAGTTCTTC
.	TRBV7-6	.	TRBJ2-2	CASSQRGGELFF	TGTGCCAGCAGCCAACGGGGCGGGGAGCTGTTTTTT
.	TRBV11-1	.	TRBJ1-1	CASSTLDRGRAGNTEAFF	TGTGCCAGCAGCACACTAGACCGAGGGCGCGCAGGGAACACTGAAGCTTTCTTT
.	TRBV27	few	TRBJ1-1	CASSDAVRGVRTEAFF	TGTGCCAGCAGCGACGCCGTCCGAGGGGTCCGGACTGAAGCTTTCTTT
.	TRBV7-2	.	TRBJ2-6	CASTFSSGANVLTF	TGTGCCAGCACCTTCAGCTCTGGGGCCAACGTCCTGACTTTC
.	TRBV27	few	TRBJ2-1	CASSPLTKSYNEQFF	TGTGCCAGCAGTCCACTCACGAAGTCCTACAATGAGCAGTTCTTC
TRBD1	TRBV7-6	.	TRBJ2-3	CASSSDRVGDTQYF	TGTGCCAGCAGTTCCGACAGGGTCGGAGATACGCAGTATTTT
.	TRBV5-6	.	TRBJ1-4	CASSPSPQGSRGEKLFF	TGTGCCAGCAGCCCCTCTCCTCAAGGGTCGCGGGGGGAAAAACTGTTTTTT
TRBD1	TRBV7-9	few	TRBJ1-1	CASSLARGPTEAFF	TGTGCCAGCAGCTTAGCTAGGGGGCCCACTGAAGCTTTCTTT
TRBD1	TRBV10-3	few	TRBJ2-1	CAIRGTGIDNEQFF	TGTGCCATCAGGGGGACAGGGATCGACAATGAGCAGTTCTTC
.	TRBV7-9	few	TRBJ2-1	CASSADRDPWGNEQFF	TGTGCCAGCAGCGCAGACCGGGACCCATGGGGGAATGAGCAGTTCTTC
TRBD1	TRBV7-3	many	TRBJ1-5	CASSWTGIGNQPQHF	TGTGCCAGCAGCTGGACAGGGATAGGTAATCAGCCCCAGCATTTT
.	TRBV5-1	.	TRBJ2-3	CASSLGRSTQYF	TGCGCCAGCAGCTTGGGACGGTCCACGCAGTATTTT
.	TRBV20-1	few	TRBJ1-1	CSATDIMNTEAFF	TGCAGTGCTACGGACATAATGAACACTGAAGCTTTCTTT
.	TRBV7-8	.	TRBJ2-7	CASSLGLGADLYEQYF	TGTGCCAGCAGCTTAGGGTTGGGGGCGGACCTCTACGAGCAGTACTTC
.	TRBV15	few	TRBJ2-5	CATRVPGASETQYF	TGTGCCACCAGGGTCCCAGGGGCATCGGAGACCCAGTACTTC
TRBD1	TRBV12-3/TRBV12-4	.	TRBJ2-1	CASSLNRGSEQFF	TGTGCCAGCAGTTTAAACAGGGGAAGTGAGCAGTTCTTC
TRBD2	TRBV20-1	.	TRBJ2-1	CSASLRLAGSNEQFF	TGCAGTGCTAGCCTACGACTAGCCGGGTCGAATGAGCAGTTCTTC
TRBD2	TRBV11-1	.	TRBJ2-2	CASSLIRGTSGTSRELFF	TGTGCCAGCAGCTTGATCCGGGGGACTAGCGGGACTTCCCGGGAGCTGTTTTTT
TRBD1	TRBV20-1	.	TRBJ2-4	CRTGQGGHIQYF	TGCAGGACCGGACAGGGAGGACACATTCAGTACTTC
.	TRBV9	few	TRBJ1-2	CASSDIDLTGLYGYTF	TGTGCCAGCAGCGACATAGACTTGACAGGCCTCTATGGCTACACCTTC
.	TRBV20-1	few	TRBJ1-3	CSARGISLNPGNTIYF	TGCAGTGCTAGGGGGATCAGTTTGAACCCTGGAAACACCATATATTTT
TRBD1	TRBV20-1	few	TRBJ1-1	CSARDRGRGRLTEAFF	TGCAGTGCTAGAGATCGAGGCAGGGGGCGCTTAACTGAAGCTTTCTTT
.	TRBV25-1	.	TRBJ1-1	CASQQGVVNTEAFF	TGTGCCTCCCAACAGGGAGTTGTGAACACTGAAGCTTTCTTT
.	TRBV7-2	.	TRBJ2-2	CASSPGRSNTGELFF	TGTGCCAGCAGCCCGGGACGGTCGAACACCGGGGAGCTGTTTTTT
TRBD1	TRBV7-2	many	TRBJ1-6	CASSLTGTNSPLHF	TGTGCCAGCAGCTTGACAGGGACGAATTCACCCCTCCACTTT
.	TRBV6-5	few	TRBJ1-4	CASSYSTPGNEKLFF	TGTGCCAGCAGTTACTCGACCCCGGGGAATGAAAAACTGTTTTTT
.	TRBV5-6	few	TRBJ2-1	CASSWTVYNEQFF	TGTGCCAGCAGCTGGACGGTATACAATGAGCAGTTCTTC
.	TRBV3-1	few	TRBJ1-4	CASSQQAQGVEKLFF	TGTGCCAGCAGCCAACAGGCCCAGGGCGTTGAAAAACTGTTTTTT
.	TRBV27	many	TRBJ1-1	CASSLDGGSEAFF	TGTGCCAGCAGTTTAGATGGGGGCTCTGAAGCTTTCTTT
TRBD2	TRBV7-2	.	TRBJ2-7	CASSFSGDEQYF	TGTGCCAGCAGCTTCAGCGGGGACGAGCAGTACTTC
.	TRBV4-1	many	TRBJ2-2	CASSPLHSTGELFF	TGCGCCAGCAGCCCCTTGCACAGCACCGGGGAGCTGTTTTTT
.	TRBV5-1	.	TRBJ2-4	CASSLDPLVGGATKNIQYF	TGCGCCAGCAGCTTGGATCCGCTAGTTGGGGGAGCCACCAAAAACATTCAGTACTTC
.	TRBV11-3	few	TRBJ2-1	CASSLEHNEQFF	TGTGCCAGCAGCTTAGAGCACAATGAGCAGTTCTTC
.	TRBV28	many	TRBJ1-1	CASSSPPAFTEAFF	TGTGCCAGCAGTTCCCCCCCGGCATTCACTGAAGCTTTCTTT
.	TRBV28	.	TRBJ2-2	CASTQRTDTGELFF	TGTGCCAGCACCCAACGGACAGACACCGGGGAGCTGTTTTTT
.	TRBV3-1	many	TRBJ1-2	CASSQEGHRYGYTF	TGTGCCAGCAGCCAAGAGGGACACCGCTATGGCTACACCTTC
TRBD2	TRBV5-1	few	TRBJ2-7	CASTGLAGTRGAEQYF	TGCGCCAGCACCGGACTAGCGGGAACAAGGGGCGCCGAGCAGTACTTC
.	TRBV7-2	.	TRBJ2-2	CASSLIPTGVNTGELFF	TGTGCCAGCAGCTTAATTCCCACGGGCGTCAACACCGGGGAGCTGTTTTTT
.	TRBV12-3/TRBV12-4	few	TRBJ2-7	CASSPMTSGKGEQYF	TGTGCCAGCAGTCCGATGACCTCTGGGAAGGGAGAGCAGTACTTC
.	TRBV7-2	.	TRBJ2-2	CASTRSTSNTGELFF	TGTGCCAGCACACGAAGCACCTCGAACACCGGGGAGCTGTTTTTT